This T cell receptor beta chain was sequenced in a study of blood T cell repertoires in COVID-19. About the research overall: Acute and convalescent COVID-19 samples came from the United States, Italy and Spain. Nucleic acid was either cDNA or gDNA, and it came from T cells, B-cell-depleted T cells, or PBMCs.

This CDR3 contains 12 residues. The V gene lost 7 bases and the J gene lost 3 bases, with 6 bases spanning the gap. Original analysis: Reference gene primers were amplified, and this amplification served to estimate nucleated cell counts. Using immunoSEQ multiplex PCR, the repertoire was profiled, and TCRdb retains in-frame clones only, with some absent. V and J calls and clone size are those listed in that table; D and trimming were worked out from the DNA. The sample lists roughly 86,000 clones; roughly four fifths were seen once. V gene TRBV12-3 or TRBV12-4 combines with J gene TRBJ2-2, with no clear D. This TCR was sampled from a man aged 55 to 70 with acute or convalescent COVID-19. The sample consisted of peripheral blood. The CDR3 region has the DNA TGTGCCAGCATTTCTGACACCGGGGAGCTGTTTTTT. Its translation is CASISDTGELFF.